The 13 T cell receptor beta chains below come from one sample, sequenced in a study of cytomegalovirus exposure and HLA in healthy donors. It was with 60 Vbeta and 13 Jbeta primers that the PCR ran. The method was immunoSEQ multiplex PCR; TCRdb's version includes in-frame clones alone and lacks a portion of them. The data include 55,000 to 75,000 clones; the top ten clones carry 3.5% to 4.5%. The sample taken for sequencing was PBMCs. All receptors come from a male donor in good health and CMV-seronegative.

Details on this clone: Sequence at one end of the junction differs from germline and may be a read error. The chain combines TRBV4-3 with TRBJ2-1, with 8 bases matching TRBD2. Germline V lookup: CDR1 LGHNA, CDR2 YSLEER. The CDR3 is made up of 17 amino acids. The CDR3 DNA is TGCGCCAGCAGCCAGAGCGGGGGTGGAGGCTCCGACAATGAGCAGTTCTTC. Its protein is CASSQSGGGGSDNEQFF.

V and J are TRBV5-4 and TRBJ2-2; 11 bases line up with TRBD2. With V trimmed by 2 bases and J by 6 bases, 6 bases remained unmatched. The CDR3 sequence is 16 residues long. Germline values: CDR1 SGHNT, CDR2 YYREEE (reference sequence). CDR3 sequence reads: CASSLTSGGGAGELFF. The DNA of the CDR3 is TGTGCCAGCAGCTTAACTAGCGGGGGCGGAGCCGGGGAGCTGTTTTTT. Full variable domain (remainder filled in from reference TRBV5-4 and TRBJ2-2): ETGVTQSPTHLIKTRGQQVTLRCSSQSGHNTVSWYQQALGQGPQFIFQYYREEENGRGNFPPRFSGLQFPNYSSELNVNALELDDSALYLCASSLTSGGGAGELFFGEGSRLTVL.

The rearrangement joins TRBV4-3 to TRBJ1-4; 9 bases are a match to TRBD1. V shed 3 bases and J 8 bases; nucleotides not matched to a gene: 7. Germline CDR1 LGHNA, CDR2 YSLEER. The length of the CDR3 is 15 residues. The DNA for the CDR3 is TGCGCCAGCAGCCAGTGGGGGGACAGGGCAGAAAAACTGTTTTTT. This translates into CASSQWGDRAEKLFF.

This rearrangement joins TRBV6-5 to TRBJ2-3; maybe TRBD2 (6 bases). CDR1 MNHEY and CDR2 SVGAGI come from the germline V gene. The CDR3 is 14 residues long. With 3 bases removed from V and 2 bases from J, the gap between germline ends came to 9 bases. This CDR3 reads CASSYSGDTDTQYF. CDR3 bases: TGTGCCAGCAGTTATAGCGGAGACACAGATACGCAGTATTTT.

The chain couples TRBV15 to TRBJ1-1; D remains ambiguous. Trimming left V 6 bases short and J 3 bases short, with 11 bases between. The CDR3 consists of 13 residues. Per germline, CDR1 LNHNV and CDR2 YYDKDF (reference sequence). For the CDR3, the DNA is TGTGCCACCAGTTCCAACCGGGACACTGAAGCTTTCTTT. As protein: CATSSNRDTEAFF.

This chain connects TRBV7-2 to TRBJ1-4, with TRBD1 matching 10 bases. V was pared by 6 bases and J by 7 bases, with 8 bases of the junction left unmatched. CDR3 size: 15 residues. Germline V gene data show CDR1 as SGHTA and CDR2 as FQGNSA. CDR3 region: CASRDPGQGTEKLFF. The CDR3 region has the DNA TGTGCCAGCAGAGACCCGGGACAGGGGACTGAAAAACTGTTTTTT. The whole variable domain, remainder taken from reference TRBV7-2 and TRBJ1-4, is GAGVSQSPSNKVTEKGKDVELRCDPISGHTALYWYRQSLGQGLEFLIYFQGNSAPDKSGLPSDRFSAERTGGSVSTLTIQRTQQEDSAVYLCASRDPGQGTEKLFFGSGTQLSVL.

The CDR3 loop is CASSLGLGGGSYEQYF. DNA of the CDR3: TGTGCCAGCAGCTTAGGCCTCGGGGGGGGTTCCTACGAGCAGTACTTC. V gene TRBV13 combines with J gene TRBJ2-7; 8 bases are shared with TRBD2. This CDR3 is built from 16 residues. V gave up 0 bases and J gave up 1 base; unmatched junction bases: 5. The germline CDR1 and CDR2 sequences are PRHDT and FYEKMQ (reference sequence).

V and J are TRBV28 and TRBJ1-5; TRBD1 matches 9 bases. There are 16 residues in the CDR3. Germline lookup yields CDR1 MDHEN and CDR2 SYDVKM. The V and J ends lost 5 bases and 1 base, in that order; junction bases with no gene match: 6. In nucleotides, the CDR3 is TGTGCCAGCAGTACAGGGGGCCGTGGGAGCAATCAGCCCCAGCATTTT. This gives the protein CASSTGGRGSNQPQHF.

The chain uses TRBV28 and TRBJ1-2; TRBD1 matches 10 bases. V was clipped by 5 bases and J by 4 bases; unmatched bases: 7. In germline, CDR1 is MDHEN, CDR2 SYDVKM. The CDR3 contains 15 residues. The CDR3 nucleotides read TGTGCCAGCAGTACCCCGACAGGGGGCAGCTATGGCTACACCTTC. This codes for CASSTPTGGSYGYTF.

The rearrangement joins TRBV6-5 to TRBJ2-7; 7 bases align to TRBD1. This CDR3 is 11 amino acids long. J gave up 9 bases and V 3 bases, and 2 bases lay outside the gene matches. The germline V gene has CDR1 MNHEY and CDR2 SVGAGI. CDR3 sequence reads: CASSYEGAQYF. The CDR3 DNA sequence: TGTGCCAGCAGTTATGAGGGGGCGCAGTACTTC.

The chain couples TRBV7-2 to TRBJ1-2, with D unresolved. CDR1 is SGHTA and CDR2 is FQGNSA in the germline V gene. Trimming took off 5 bases at V and 12 bases at J, with 13 bases between the two ends. This CDR3 comprises 11 residues. This CDR3 is CASSMAQVHTF. CDR3 coding DNA: TGTGCCAGCAGCATGGCCCAGGTGCACACCTTC.

The chain combines TRBV7-2 with TRBJ1-2; D not resolved. Per the germline V gene, CDR1 is SGHTA and CDR2 is FQGNSA. Between the trimmed V and J ends, which lost 1 base and 4 bases, there was a span of 13 bases. This CDR3 contains 15 residues. The DNA for the CDR3 is TGTGCCAGCAGCTTAGGAGTAAAAGGAGCCTATGGCTACACCTTC. Amino acids: CASSLGVKGAYGYTF.

The chain couples TRBV6-6 to TRBJ2-1, with 11 positions matching TRBD2. The CDR3 sequence is 16 residues long. Per the germline V gene, CDR1 is MNHNY and CDR2 is SVGAGI (reference sequence). V was pared by 6 bases and J by 5 bases, with 9 bases of the junction left unmatched. The CDR3 nucleotides read TGTGCCAGCAGCACGACTAGCGGGGATGTCGACAATGAGCAGTTCTTC. Protein sequence: CASSTTSGDVDNEQFF.